These 25 T cell receptor beta chains share one sample of origin, sequenced in a study of circulating CD8 cells and anti-PD-1 response in melanoma. Each library started from about 15 ng of total RNA using the QIAseq Immune Repertoire TCR panel. One entry per CDR3 protein results from TCRdb running MiXCR on the reads. The data show some 400 distinct CDR3 sequences, with over 6% seen just once and about 15% held by the top ten. Sorting of live CD3+CD8+TCRalphabeta+ cells by PD-1 and/or TIGIT gave four subsets. This specimen consisted of CD8+ T cells from PBMCs, obtained at baseline or after one month of anti-PD-1 therapy (not recorded which). The source is a human donor with melanoma.

This clonotype turned up a few times. This could be a read error, since a much larger clone is one nucleotide away. This chain joins TRBV29-1 and TRBJ1-1, with D perhaps matching TRBD1 (5 bases). CDR1 is SQVTM, CDR2 ANQGSEA, per germline. The CDR3 length is 12 residues. Trimming removed 6 bases from V and 0 bases from J, with 8 bases in between. CDR3 sequence: CSVRTLNTEAFF. CDR3 sequence (DNA): TGCAGCGTCCGGACACTGAACACTGAAGCTTTCTTT.

This clonotype is large. This chain uses TRBV30 with TRBJ1-1; D unresolved. The germline V and J ends were trimmed by 1 base and 6 bases, with 15 bases remaining between them. CDR1 and CDR2 from the germline V gene are GTSNPN and SVGIG (reference sequence). The CDR3 has 14 amino acids. The CDR3 DNA is TGTGCCTGGAGTGGGGAGCAGGTTCAGTCTGAAGCTTTCTTT. Its translation is CAWSGEQVQSEAFF.

With regard to this clonotype: One base away lies a much larger clone, so this may be a sequencing read error. As the CDR3 is not closed by the conserved phenylalanine or tryptophan, this likely results from a read error. The chain couples TRBV20-1 to TRBJ2-7; D is possibly TRBD1 or TRBD2 (5 bases each). Per germline, CDR1 DFQATT and CDR2 SNEGSKA (reference sequence). The CDR3 runs 13 residues. V lost 0 bases and J lost 4, with 10 bases in between. CDR3 coding DNA: TGCAGTGCTAGAGATGGGACCACTTACGAGCAGTACATC. This translates into CSARDGTTYEQYI.

V usage is TRBV29-1 and J usage is TRBJ2-7; tentative D call: TRBD2 (6 bases). The CDR3 has 13 amino acids. Trimming took 4 bases from V and 6 from J, leaving 16 bases between them. Germline loops: CDR1 SQVTM, CDR2 ANQGSEA. The CDR3 reads CSVAPRVGGEQYF. For the CDR3, the DNA is TGCAGCGTTGCCCCCAGGGTCGGGGGCGAGCAGTACTTC.

This clonotype is large in the sample. This chain uses TRBV4-1 with TRBJ2-7, with 8 positions matching TRBD1. The J segment lost 2 bases and the V segment lost 1 base, leaving 7 bases of the junction unmatched. The CDR3 consists of 16 residues. Germline CDR1 and CDR2: MGHRA and YSYEKL. In DNA, the CDR3 is TGCGCCAGCAGCCAAGGCCCGGACAGGGCCACCTACGAGCAGTACTTC. Its translation is CASSQGPDRATYEQYF.

By share, this clonotype counts as large. The chain couples TRBV29-1 to TRBJ2-3; 9 bases are a match to TRBD2. Germline V CDR1 and CDR2: SQVTM, ANQGSEA. The CDR3 extends over 12 amino acids. V gave up 6 bases and J gave up 8 bases; unmatched junction bases: 6. This CDR3 is CSVGSGGGTQYF. The CDR3 nucleotides read TGCAGCGTGGGTAGCGGGGGCGGTACGCAGTATTTT.

Relative to its sample, this clonotype is large. This chain uses TRBV2 with TRBJ2-5; D remains unclear. Germline loops: CDR1 SNHLY, CDR2 FYNNEI. With 6 bases removed from V and 5 bases from J, the gap between germline ends came to 13 bases. This CDR3 spans 13 amino acids. CDR3 nucleotides: TGTGCCAGCAGCGGAGCAGCTCGGGAGACCCAGTACTTC. This translates into CASSGAARETQYF.

By share, this clonotype ranks as large (0.1 to 1%). The chain combines TRBV24-1 with TRBJ2-7, with D possibly matching TRBD2 (5 bases). Trimming cost V 1 base and J 6 bases, with 9 bases left between them. Germline lookup yields CDR1 KGHDR and CDR2 SFDVKD. The CDR3 consists of 13 residues. CDR3 region: CATSDFSSPEQYF. The CDR3 bases are TGTGCCACCAGTGATTTTTCTAGCCCCGAGCAGTACTTC.

This clonotype counts as large. The rearrangement joins TRBV27 to TRBJ2-7; D unclear. This CDR3 is built from 11 residues. Germline CDR1 is MNHEY and CDR2 is SMNVEV (reference sequence). Trimming shortened V by 6 bases and J by 7 bases, and 10 bases separated the two germline ends. CDR3 protein: CASSDSLEQYF. The CDR3 DNA reads TGTGCCAGCAGCGACTCGTTGGAGCAGTACTTC.

By frequency in the sample, this clonotype is large (0.1 to 1%). The chain is built from TRBV11-1 and TRBJ2-7; 7 nucleotides line up with TRBD1. The CDR3 is 14 amino acids. The germline V gene has CDR1 SGHAT and CDR2 FQDESV (reference sequence). Losses at the gene ends were 5 bases for V and 3 bases for J; bases not matched to a gene: 7. The CDR3: CASSHRGNYYEQYF. For the CDR3, the DNA is TGTGCCAGCAGCCACAGGGGCAATTACTACGAGCAGTACTTC.

By its share, this clonotype is large. The chain recombines TRBV29-1 with TRBJ2-7, with 8 positions matching TRBD1. J lost 6 bases, V lost 4 bases, and 5 bases had no gene match. CDR3 length equals 12 residues. Per the germline V gene, CDR1 is SQVTM and CDR2 is ANQGSEA. The DNA for the CDR3 is TGCAGCGTTGTTCGGGGGACAGGCGAGCAGTACTTC. Residues: CSVVRGTGEQYF.

The sample holds a few counts of this clonotype. A junction end diverges from the germline sequence, so it may reflect a read error. This sequence joins TRBV4-3 and TRBJ2-7, with a possible D match to TRBD2 (6 bases). The CDR3 runs to 16 residues. Germline V gene lookup returns CDR1 LGHNA and CDR2 YSLEER. CDR3: CSSSQDSGGLRAEQYF. As DNA, the CDR3 is TGCTCCAGCAGCCAAGATTCAGGTGGACTACGAGCGGAGCAGTACTTC.

This clonotype is termed large. This rearrangement joins TRBV5-5 to TRBJ2-5; D not resolved. Trimming took 4 bases from V and 5 from J, leaving 15 bases between them. Germline V gives CDR1 SGHKS, CDR2 YYEKEE (reference sequence). The CDR3 loop spans 14 amino acids. CDR3 nucleotide sequence: TGTGCCAGCAGCCCCATCCTCGTAGGGGAGACCCAGTACTTC. Encoded protein: CASSPILVGETQYF.

In its sample, this clonotype is large. The rearrangement uses TRBV2 and TRBJ1-4; D remains unclear. The CDR3 is 10 amino acids. Germline V gives CDR1 SNHLY, CDR2 FYNNEI. Trimming removed 8 bases from V and 14 bases from J, with 12 bases in between. The DNA of the CDR3 is TGTGCCAGCCTTAAGGGTAACCTGTTTTTT. Its translation is CASLKGNLFF.

V usage is TRBV4-1 and J usage is TRBJ2-7; D is possibly TRBD1 (5 bases). V shed 0 bases and J shed 1 base, with 10 bases lying between them. The CDR3 is made up of 15 amino acids. From germline, CDR1 is MGHRA and CDR2 YSYEKL. This CDR3 is CASSQEMDTSYEQYF. Here the CDR3 DNA reads TGCGCCAGCAGCCAAGAAATGGACACGTCCTACGAGCAGTACTTC.

In this sample, this clonotype is large. The chain combines TRBV4-1 with TRBJ2-5; the D is unclear. Germline assignment: CDR1 MGHRA and CDR2 YSYEKL. The CDR3 is 12 amino acids. V dropped 0 bases and J dropped 2 bases, with 1 base sitting between them. The CDR3 sequence is CASSQDQETQYF. The CDR3, as DNA: TGCGCCAGCAGCCAAGATCAAGAGACCCAGTACTTC.

This clonotype is judged large. J is TRBJ2-7 and V is TRBV19, with D uncertain. V lost 6 bases to trimming and J lost 3 bases, with 6 bases between them. Germline CDR1 reads LNHDA; CDR2 reads SQIVND (reference sequence). This CDR3 spans 11 amino acids. The CDR3 protein is CASSGLYEQYF. The CDR3 DNA follows: TGTGCCAGTAGCGGCCTCTACGAGCAGTACTTC.

By share, this clonotype counts as large. The chain carries TRBV7-8 and TRBJ2-3, with D possibly matching TRBD1 (5 bases). Germline CDR1 SGHVS, CDR2 FQNEAQ. CDR3 length equals 16 residues. The V end was cut by 6 bases, the J end by 0 bases, with 16 bases between. The CDR3 sequence is CASSHRAGSSTDTQYF. CDR3 coding DNA: TGTGCCAGCAGTCATAGGGCAGGGTCTAGCACAGATACGCAGTATTTT.

The sample holds a few counts of this clonotype. The chain joins TRBV3-1 to TRBJ2-5; maybe TRBD1 (5 bases). CDR1 is LGHDT, CDR2 YNNKEL, per germline (reference sequence). Trimming took 1 base from V and 6 from J, leaving 15 bases between them. The CDR3 is 15 amino acids. Here the CDR3 DNA reads TGTGCCAGCAGCCAAGTTAGGGGCCGATGGCAGACCCAGTACTTC. Translation gives CASSQVRGRWQTQYF.

By proportion, this clonotype is large. The chain links TRBV27 to TRBJ2-7; a possible D gene is TRBD1 (6 bases). The CDR3 is 14 amino acids. Germline V CDR1 and CDR2: MNHEY, SMNVEV (reference sequence). The ends were cut back, 3 bases at V and 4 bases at J, with 13 bases in the middle. CDR3 residues: CASSLGRGLYEQYF. In DNA form, the CDR3 reads TGTGCCAGCAGTTTGGGAAGGGGGTTGTACGAGCAGTACTTC.

By share, this clonotype counts as large. J is TRBJ2-1 and V is TRBV7-3; TRBD1 matches 9 bases. Germline assignment: CDR1 SGHTA and CDR2 FQGTGA. The CDR3 is made up of 17 amino acids. Trimming took 0 bases from V and 2 from J; bases not matched to a gene: 5. CDR3 sequence: CASSLTLGTGPYNEQFF. DNA for the CDR3: TGTGCCAGCAGCTTAACCTTAGGGACAGGGCCCTACAATGAGCAGTTCTTC. Complete variable domain (other parts from reference TRBV7-3 and TRBJ2-1): GAGVSQTPSNKVTEKGKYVELRCDPISGHTALYWYRQSLGQGPEFLIYFQGTGAADDSGLPNDRFFAVRPEGSVSTLKIQRTERGDSAVYLCASSLTLGTGPYNEQFFGPGTRLTVL.

The chain employs TRBV7-2 and TRBJ2-1; TRBD1 agrees at 7 bases. Per the germline V gene, CDR1 is SGHTA and CDR2 is FQGNSA. This CDR3 region has 16 residues. The ends lost 5 bases at V and 6 bases at J; junction bases unmatched: 13. The CDR3 DNA reads as TGTGCCAGCAGCGCCCGGGACAGAAGTTTCTGCAATGAGCAGTTCTTC. Its protein product is CASSARDRSFCNEQFF.

As to this clonotype: It may be a read error: a sequence one base away is much more abundant. The rearrangement links TRBV19 to TRBJ2-7; D call uncertain. CDR3 length: 13 amino acids. Germline loops: CDR1 LNHDA, CDR2 SQIVND (reference sequence). CDR3 DNA: TGTGTCAGTAGTATAGTCCCAGCATCCGAGCAGTACTTC. Its translation is CVSSIVPASEQYF.

In its sample, this clonotype was seen a few times. The chain couples TRBV30 to TRBJ2-3; 10 bases map to TRBD2. V lost 3 bases to trimming and J lost 5 bases; unmatched junction nucleotides: 8. Germline V CDR1 and CDR2: GTSNPN, SVGIG (reference sequence). This CDR3 region has 15 residues. CDR3 amino acids: CAWRSGGAEEDTQYF. DNA for the CDR3: TGTGCCTGGAGAAGCGGGGGGGCCGAGGAAGATACGCAGTATTTT.

This clonotype is large by share. The rearrangement links TRBV27 to TRBJ2-7, with a tentative D call TRBD2 (5 bases). Germline V gene data show CDR1 as MNHEY and CDR2 as SMNVEV (reference sequence). The CDR3 is made up of 13 amino acids. V shed 6 bases and J shed 0 bases, with 9 bases lying between them. The CDR3 DNA follows: TGTGCCAGCAGCATGGGGAGCTCCTACGAGCAGTACTTC. Protein: CASSMGSSYEQYF.